The 4 T cell receptor beta chains below were found in one sample sequenced in a study of blood T cell repertoires in COVID-19. TCRdb's copy holds only in-frame clones and misses some; the assay was immunoSEQ multiplex PCR. The data contain about 240,000 clones, about 90% of them seen just once; the ten biggest clones take up 5.5% to 6.5%. Material: peripheral blood. The receptor set was obtained from a man in his fifties or sixties with acute or convalescent COVID-19.

This clone was observed a handful of times. CDR3: CASNTGLRDEKLFF. CDR3 DNA: TGTGCCAGCAATACAGGGCTACGCGATGAAAAACTGTTTTTT. The V gene is TRBV6-5, the J gene TRBJ1-4; a possible D gene is TRBD1 (6 bases). Trimming removed 7 bases from V and 6 bases from J, with 15 bases in between. The germline CDR1 and CDR2 sequences are MNHEY and SVGAGI. The CDR3 spans 14 residues.

V is TRBV7-2 and J is TRBJ2-5; the match to TRBD1 covers 8 bases. The ends lost 4 bases at V and 2 bases at J; junction bases unmatched: 6. Germline loops: CDR1 SGHTA, CDR2 FQGNSA. The CDR3 is 15 residues long. CDR3 amino acids: CASSSNGQGQETQYF. The DNA of the CDR3 is TGTGCCAGCAGCTCAAATGGACAGGGTCAAGAGACCCAGTACTTC.

J is TRBJ2-3 and V is TRBV5-5; 9 bases line up with TRBD2. CDR1 is SGHKS, CDR2 YYEKEE, per germline (reference sequence). J lost 0 bases, V lost 4 bases, and 6 bases had no gene match. The CDR3 spans 16 residues. The CDR3 DNA reads TGTGCCAGCAGCCAGACTAGCGGTTCTAGCACAGATACGCAGTATTTT. Its translation is CASSQTSGSSTDTQYF.

The rearrangement links TRBV9 to TRBJ2-5, with 10 bases matching TRBD1. Unmatched junction bases numbered 14, after V lost 1 base and J lost 5 bases. Germline V gives CDR1 SGDLS, CDR2 YYNGEE. This CDR3 is built from 18 residues. CDR3: CASSVSSPGQGLRETQYF. As DNA, the CDR3 is TGTGCCAGCAGCGTATCTTCGCCGGGACAGGGGTTGCGGGAGACCCAGTACTTC. The whole variable domain, remainder taken from reference TRBV9 and TRBJ2-5, is DSGVTQTPKHLITATGQRVTLRCSPRSGDLSVYWYQQSLDQGLQFLIQYYNGEERAKGNILERFSAQQFPDLHSELNLSSLELGDSALYFCASSVSSPGQGLRETQYFGPGTRLLVL.